Listed here is a single TCR beta chain. This specimen comes from a study of blood T cell repertoires in COVID-19. In the study's own analysis: Amplification of reference gene primers provided the estimated nucleated cell counts. Libraries were prepared by immunoSEQ multiplex PCR; TCRdb keeps only in-frame clonotypes and omits some of them. The DNA was the basis for D and trimming; V, J and clone size are from that table. The profile covers 80,000 to 95,000 clones, with around 90% appearing a single time and about 7.3% taken by the ten largest. The sequence came from an older man with acute or convalescent COVID-19. Specimen: peripheral blood.

The CDR3 nucleotides are TGTGCCAGCAGTGAATTCCACGGGGGTACAGTGAACACTGAAGCTTTCTTT. Its translation is CASSEFHGGTVNTEAFF. V is TRBV6-1 and J is TRBJ1-1, with a tentative D call TRBD1 (5 bases). V was pared by 2 bases and J by 0 bases, with 16 bases between. The germline V gene encodes CDR1 MNHNS and CDR2 SASEGT. The CDR3 is 17 residues long.